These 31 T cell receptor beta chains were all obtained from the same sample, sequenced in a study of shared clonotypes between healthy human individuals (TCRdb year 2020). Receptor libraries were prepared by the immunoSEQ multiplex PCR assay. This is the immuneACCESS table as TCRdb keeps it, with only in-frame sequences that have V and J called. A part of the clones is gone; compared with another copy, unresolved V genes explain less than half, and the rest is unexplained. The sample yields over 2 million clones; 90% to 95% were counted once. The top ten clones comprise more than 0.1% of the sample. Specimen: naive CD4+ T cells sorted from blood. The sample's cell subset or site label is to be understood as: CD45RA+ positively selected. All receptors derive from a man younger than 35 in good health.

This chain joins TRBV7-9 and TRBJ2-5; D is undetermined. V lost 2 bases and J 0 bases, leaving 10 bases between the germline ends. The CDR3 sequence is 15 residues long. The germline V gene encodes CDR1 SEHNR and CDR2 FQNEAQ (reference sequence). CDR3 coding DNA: TGTGCCAGCAGCTTAAGTACCGGGTACCAAGAGACCCAGTACTTC. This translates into CASSLSTGYQETQYF.

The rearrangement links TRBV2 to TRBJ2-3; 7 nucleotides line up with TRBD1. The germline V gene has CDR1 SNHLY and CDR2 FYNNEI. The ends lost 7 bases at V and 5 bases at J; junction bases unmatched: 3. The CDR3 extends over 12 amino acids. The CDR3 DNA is TGTGCCAGCAACACAGGGGTAGATACGCAGTATTTT. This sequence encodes CASNTGVDTQYF.

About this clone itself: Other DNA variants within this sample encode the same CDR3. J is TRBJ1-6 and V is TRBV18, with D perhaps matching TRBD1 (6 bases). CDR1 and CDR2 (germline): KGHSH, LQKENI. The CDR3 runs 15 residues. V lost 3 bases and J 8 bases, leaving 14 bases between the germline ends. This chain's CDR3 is CASSPLQGGDSPLHF. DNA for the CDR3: TGTGCCAGCTCACCGTTACAGGGAGGGGATTCACCCCTCCACTTT.

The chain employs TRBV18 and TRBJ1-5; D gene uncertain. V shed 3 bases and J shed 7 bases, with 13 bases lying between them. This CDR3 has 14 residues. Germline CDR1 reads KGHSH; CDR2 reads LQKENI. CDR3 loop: CASSPIGEGQPQHF. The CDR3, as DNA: TGTGCCAGCTCACCGATCGGGGAAGGCCAGCCCCAGCATTTT.

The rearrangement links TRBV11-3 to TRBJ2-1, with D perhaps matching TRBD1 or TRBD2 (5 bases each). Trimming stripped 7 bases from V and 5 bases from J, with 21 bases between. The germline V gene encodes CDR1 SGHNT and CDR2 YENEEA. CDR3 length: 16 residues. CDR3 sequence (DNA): TGTGCCAGCACCATAGACTTAGTGGGACCGCACAATGAGCAGTTCTTC. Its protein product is CASTIDLVGPHNEQFF. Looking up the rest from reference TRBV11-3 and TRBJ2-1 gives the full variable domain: EAGVVQSPRYKIIEKKQPVAFWCNPISGHNTLYWYLQNLGQGPELLIRYENEEAVDDSQLPKDRFSAERLKGVDSTLKIQPAELGDSAVYLCASTIDLVGPHNEQFFGPGTRLTVL.

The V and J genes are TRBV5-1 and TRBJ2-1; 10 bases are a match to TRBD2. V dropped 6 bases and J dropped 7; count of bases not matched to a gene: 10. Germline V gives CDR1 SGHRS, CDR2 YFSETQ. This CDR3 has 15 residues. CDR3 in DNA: TGCGCCAGCACGGCTAGCGGGGGAAGTGGGAATGAGCAGTTCTTC. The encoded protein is CASTASGGSGNEQFF.

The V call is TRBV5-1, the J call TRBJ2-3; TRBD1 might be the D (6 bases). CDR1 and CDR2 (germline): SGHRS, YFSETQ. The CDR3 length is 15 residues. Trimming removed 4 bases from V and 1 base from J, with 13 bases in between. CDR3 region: CASSAQGSGTDTQYF. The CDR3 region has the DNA TGCGCCAGCAGCGCTCAGGGGAGCGGCACAGATACGCAGTATTTT.

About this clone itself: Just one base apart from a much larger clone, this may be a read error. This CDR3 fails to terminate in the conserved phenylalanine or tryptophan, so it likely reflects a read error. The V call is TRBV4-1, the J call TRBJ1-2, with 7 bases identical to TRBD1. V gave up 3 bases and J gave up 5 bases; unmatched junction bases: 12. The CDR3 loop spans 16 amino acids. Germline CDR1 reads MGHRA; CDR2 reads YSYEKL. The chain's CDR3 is CASSQATGQNYYGYTS. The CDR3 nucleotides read TGCGCCAGCAGCCAGGCGACGGGACAGAATTATTATGGCTACACCTCC.

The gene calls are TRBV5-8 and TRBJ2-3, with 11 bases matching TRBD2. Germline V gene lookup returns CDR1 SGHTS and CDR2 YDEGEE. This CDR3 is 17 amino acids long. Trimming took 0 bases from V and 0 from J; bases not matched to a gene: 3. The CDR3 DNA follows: TGTGCCAGCAGCTTGGGACTAGCGGGGTTTAGCACAGATACGCAGTATTTT. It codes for CASSLGLAGFSTDTQYF.

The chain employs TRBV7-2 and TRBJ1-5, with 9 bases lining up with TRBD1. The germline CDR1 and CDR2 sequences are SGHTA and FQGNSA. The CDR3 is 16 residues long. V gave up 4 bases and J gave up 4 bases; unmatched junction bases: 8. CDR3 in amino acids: CASSSGTGKGNQPQHF. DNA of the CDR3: TGTGCCAGCAGCTCCGGGACAGGGAAGGGTAATCAGCCCCAGCATTTT.

Here the CDR3 reads CASSKNGGKEVDEQYF. Here the CDR3 DNA reads TGTGCCAGCAGCAAAAACGGAGGGAAGGAGGTTGACGAGCAGTACTTC. This chain uses TRBV21-1 with TRBJ2-7; TRBD2 is the table's D call, not checked against the DNA. TRBV21-1 is a known pseudogene. CDR3 length: 16 residues.

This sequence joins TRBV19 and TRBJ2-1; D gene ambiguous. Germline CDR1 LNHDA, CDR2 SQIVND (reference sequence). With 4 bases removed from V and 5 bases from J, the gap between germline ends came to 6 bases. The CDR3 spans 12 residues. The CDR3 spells CASSNFNNEQFF. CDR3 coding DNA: TGTGCCAGTAGTAATTTCAACAATGAGCAGTTCTTC. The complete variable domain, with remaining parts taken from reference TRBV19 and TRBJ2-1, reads DGGITQSPKYLFRKEGQNVTLSCEQNLNHDAMYWYRQDPGQGLRLIYYSQIVNDFQKGDIAEGYSVSREKKESFPLTVTSAQKNPTAFYLCASSNFNNEQFFGPGTRLTVL.

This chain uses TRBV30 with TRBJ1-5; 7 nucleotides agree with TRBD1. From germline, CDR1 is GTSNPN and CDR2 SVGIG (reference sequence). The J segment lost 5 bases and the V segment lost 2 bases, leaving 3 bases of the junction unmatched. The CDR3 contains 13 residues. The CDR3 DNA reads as TGTGCCTGGAGTACCCAGGGGGATCAGCCCCAGCATTTT. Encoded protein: CAWSTQGDQPQHF.

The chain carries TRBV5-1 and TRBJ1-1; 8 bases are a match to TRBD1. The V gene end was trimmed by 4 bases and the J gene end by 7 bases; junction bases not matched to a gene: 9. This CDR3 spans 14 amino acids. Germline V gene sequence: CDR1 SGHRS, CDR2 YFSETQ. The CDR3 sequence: CASSAARQGIEAFF. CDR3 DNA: TGCGCCAGCAGCGCGGCCCGACAGGGGATTGAAGCTTTCTTT. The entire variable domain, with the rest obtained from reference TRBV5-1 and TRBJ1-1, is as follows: KAGVTQTPRYLIKTRGQQVTLSCSPISGHRSVSWYQQTPGQGLQFLFEYFSETQRNKGNFPGRFSGRQFSNSRSEMNVSTLELGDSALYLCASSAARQGIEAFFGQGTRLTVV.

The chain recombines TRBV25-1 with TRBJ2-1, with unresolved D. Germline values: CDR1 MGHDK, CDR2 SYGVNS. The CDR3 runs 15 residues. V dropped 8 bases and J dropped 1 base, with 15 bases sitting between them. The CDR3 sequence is CASGGRVGSYNEQFF. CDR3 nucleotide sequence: TGTGCCAGCGGCGGACGGGTCGGGTCCTACAATGAGCAGTTCTTC.

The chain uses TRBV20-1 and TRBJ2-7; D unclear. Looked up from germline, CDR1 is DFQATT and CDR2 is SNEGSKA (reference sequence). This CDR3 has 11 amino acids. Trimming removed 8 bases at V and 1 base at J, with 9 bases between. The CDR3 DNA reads TGCAGTACGAAACGGTCCTACGAGCAGTACTTC. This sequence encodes CSTKRSYEQYF.

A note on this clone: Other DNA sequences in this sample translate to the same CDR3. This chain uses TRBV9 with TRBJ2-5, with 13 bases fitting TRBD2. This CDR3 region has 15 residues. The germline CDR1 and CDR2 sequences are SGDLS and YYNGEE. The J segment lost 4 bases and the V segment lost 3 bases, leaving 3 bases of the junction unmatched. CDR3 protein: CASSAGLAGVETQYF. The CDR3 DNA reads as TGTGCCAGCAGCGCCGGACTAGCGGGAGTAGAGACCCAGTACTTC.

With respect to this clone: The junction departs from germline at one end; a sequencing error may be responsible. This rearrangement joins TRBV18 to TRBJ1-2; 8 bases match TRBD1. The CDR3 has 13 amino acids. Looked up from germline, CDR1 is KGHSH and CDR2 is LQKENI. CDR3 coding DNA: TGTGCCAGCTCACCGGACAGGGATTATGGCTGCACCTTC. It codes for CASSPDRDYGCTF.

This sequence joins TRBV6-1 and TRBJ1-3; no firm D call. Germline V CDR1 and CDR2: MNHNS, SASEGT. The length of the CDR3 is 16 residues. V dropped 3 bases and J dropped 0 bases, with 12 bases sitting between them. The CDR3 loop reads CASSEVDGSSGNTIYF. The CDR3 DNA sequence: TGTGCCAGCAGTGAGGTCGACGGAAGCTCTGGAAACACCATATATTTT.

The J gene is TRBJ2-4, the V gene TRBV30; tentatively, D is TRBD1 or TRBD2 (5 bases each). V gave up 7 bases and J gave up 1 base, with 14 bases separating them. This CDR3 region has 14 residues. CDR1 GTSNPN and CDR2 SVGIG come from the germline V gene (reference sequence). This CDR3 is CASVRRDAKNIQYF. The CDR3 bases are TGTGCCTCGGTCCGCAGGGACGCCAAAAACATTCAGTACTTC. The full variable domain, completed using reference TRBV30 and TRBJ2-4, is SQTIHQWPATLVQPVGSPLSLECTVEGTSNPNLYWYRQAAGRGLQLLFYSVGIGQISSEVPQNLSASRPQDRQFILSSKKLLLSDSGFYLCASVRRDAKNIQYFGAGTRLSVL.

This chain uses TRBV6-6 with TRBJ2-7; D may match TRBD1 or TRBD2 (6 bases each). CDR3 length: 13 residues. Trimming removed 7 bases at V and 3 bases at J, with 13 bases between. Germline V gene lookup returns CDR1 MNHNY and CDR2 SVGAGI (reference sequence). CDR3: CASKEGGIYEQYF. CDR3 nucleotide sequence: TGTGCCAGCAAAGAGGGGGGCATCTACGAGCAGTACTTC.

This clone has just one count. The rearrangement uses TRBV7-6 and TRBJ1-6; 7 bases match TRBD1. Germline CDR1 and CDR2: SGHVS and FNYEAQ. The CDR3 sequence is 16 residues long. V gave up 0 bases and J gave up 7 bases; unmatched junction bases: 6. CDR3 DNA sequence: TGTGCCAGCAGCTTAGCTAGGACAGGTGGCAATTCACCCCTCCACTTT. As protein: CASSLARTGGNSPLHF.

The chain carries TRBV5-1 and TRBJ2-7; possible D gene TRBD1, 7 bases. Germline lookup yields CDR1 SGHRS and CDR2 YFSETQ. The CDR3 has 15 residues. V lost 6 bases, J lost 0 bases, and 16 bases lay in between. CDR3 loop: CASTPEGTASYEQYF. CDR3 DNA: TGCGCCAGCACCCCGGAGGGGACAGCCTCCTACGAGCAGTACTTC.

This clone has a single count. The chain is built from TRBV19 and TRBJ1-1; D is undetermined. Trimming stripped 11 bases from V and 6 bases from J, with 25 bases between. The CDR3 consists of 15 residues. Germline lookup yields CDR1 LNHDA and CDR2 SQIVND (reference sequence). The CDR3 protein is CASNRGSRVTSEAFF. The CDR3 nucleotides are TGTGCCTCAAATCGGGGTTCTCGCGTAACCTCTGAAGCTTTCTTT.

The CDR3 DNA sequence: TGTGCCAGCAGCCCAACAGGGGGAGGGGGCTACACCTTC. Residues: CASSPTGGGGYTF. The rearrangement links TRBV7-6 to TRBJ1-2; 8 bases agree with TRBD1. CDR3 length: 13 residues. Germline lookup yields CDR1 SGHVS and CDR2 FNYEAQ. V shed 5 bases and J 8 bases; nucleotides not matched to a gene: 7. The full variable domain, completed using reference TRBV7-6 and TRBJ1-2, is GAGVSQSPRYKVTKRGQDVALRCDPISGHVSLYWYRQALGQGPEFLTYFNYEAQQDKSGLPNDRFSAERPEGSISTLTIQRTEQRDSAMYRCASSPTGGGGYTFGSGTRLTVV.

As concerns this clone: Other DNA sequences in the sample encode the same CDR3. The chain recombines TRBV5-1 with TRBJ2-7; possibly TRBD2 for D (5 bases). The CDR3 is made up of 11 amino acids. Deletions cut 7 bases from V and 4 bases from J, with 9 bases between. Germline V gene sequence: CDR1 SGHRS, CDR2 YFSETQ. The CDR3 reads CASSPGYEQYF. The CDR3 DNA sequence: TGCGCCAGCTCCCCGGGGTACGAGCAGTACTTC.

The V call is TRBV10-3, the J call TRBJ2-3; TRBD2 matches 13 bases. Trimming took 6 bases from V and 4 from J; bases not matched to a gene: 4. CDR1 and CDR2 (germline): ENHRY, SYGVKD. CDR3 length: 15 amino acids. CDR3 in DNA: TGTGCCATCAGCTCACTAGCGGGAGGGCCAGATACGCAGTATTTT. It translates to CAISSLAGGPDTQYF.

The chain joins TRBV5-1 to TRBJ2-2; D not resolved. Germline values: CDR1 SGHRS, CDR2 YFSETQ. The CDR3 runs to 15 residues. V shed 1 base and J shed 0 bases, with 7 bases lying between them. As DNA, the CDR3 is TGCGCCAGCAGCTTGATCCAGACGAACACCGGGGAGCTGTTTTTT. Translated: CASSLIQTNTGELFF.

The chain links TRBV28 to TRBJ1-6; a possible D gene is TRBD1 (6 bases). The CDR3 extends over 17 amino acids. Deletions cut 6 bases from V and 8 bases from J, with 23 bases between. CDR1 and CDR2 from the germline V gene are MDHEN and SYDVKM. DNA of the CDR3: TGTGCCAGCAGCCTAGAGGGTCAGGGGCCTAACTATTCACCCCTCCACTTT. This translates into CASSLEGQGPNYSPLHF.

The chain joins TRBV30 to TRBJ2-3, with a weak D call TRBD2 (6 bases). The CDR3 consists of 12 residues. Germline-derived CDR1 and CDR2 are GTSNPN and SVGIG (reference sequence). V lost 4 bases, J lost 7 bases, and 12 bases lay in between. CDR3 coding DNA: TGTGCCTGGACTAGCGTTCCGTATACGCAGTATTTT. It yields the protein CAWTSVPYTQYF.

The CDR3 DNA reads TGTGCCAGCAGGGTACTAGCGGGAGAGGGGAGTGAGCAGTTCTTC. Its protein product is CASRVLAGEGSEQFF. The chain recombines TRBV2 with TRBJ2-1; 11 nucleotides align to TRBD2. The CDR3 loop spans 15 amino acids. The V and J ends lost 6 bases and 9 bases, in that order; junction bases with no gene match: 10. CDR1 is SNHLY, CDR2 FYNNEI, per germline.